This T cell receptor beta chain stems from a study of Tregs in tolerant kidney transplant recipients. Study observations and caveats: The most relevant donor-specific Treg TCRbeta repertoire apparently came from expansion with activated donor B cells.

The method was immunoSEQ multiplex PCR; TCRdb's version includes in-frame clones alone and lacks a portion of them. The sample contains around 52,000 clones, about 86% of which appear only once. As for this clone: Its antigen is currently unknown.

Unstimulated Tregs (CD4+CD25+CD127-) and CD4+CD25- non-Tregs were sorted from PBMCs. The source of this sequence is a human donor in good health. Sequencing used CD4+ T cells from blood.

As DNA, the CDR3 is TGTGCCAGCAGTTTATCGCAGGGAACAACCTATGGCTACACCTTC. Amino acids: CASSLSQGTTYGYTF. The V gene is TRBV27, the J gene TRBJ1-2, with D possibly matching TRBD1 (5 bases). V was shortened by 0 bases and J by 4 bases, with 12 bases between the two germline ends. Germline-derived CDR1 and CDR2 are MNHEY and SMNVEV (reference sequence). The length of the CDR3 is 15 residues.